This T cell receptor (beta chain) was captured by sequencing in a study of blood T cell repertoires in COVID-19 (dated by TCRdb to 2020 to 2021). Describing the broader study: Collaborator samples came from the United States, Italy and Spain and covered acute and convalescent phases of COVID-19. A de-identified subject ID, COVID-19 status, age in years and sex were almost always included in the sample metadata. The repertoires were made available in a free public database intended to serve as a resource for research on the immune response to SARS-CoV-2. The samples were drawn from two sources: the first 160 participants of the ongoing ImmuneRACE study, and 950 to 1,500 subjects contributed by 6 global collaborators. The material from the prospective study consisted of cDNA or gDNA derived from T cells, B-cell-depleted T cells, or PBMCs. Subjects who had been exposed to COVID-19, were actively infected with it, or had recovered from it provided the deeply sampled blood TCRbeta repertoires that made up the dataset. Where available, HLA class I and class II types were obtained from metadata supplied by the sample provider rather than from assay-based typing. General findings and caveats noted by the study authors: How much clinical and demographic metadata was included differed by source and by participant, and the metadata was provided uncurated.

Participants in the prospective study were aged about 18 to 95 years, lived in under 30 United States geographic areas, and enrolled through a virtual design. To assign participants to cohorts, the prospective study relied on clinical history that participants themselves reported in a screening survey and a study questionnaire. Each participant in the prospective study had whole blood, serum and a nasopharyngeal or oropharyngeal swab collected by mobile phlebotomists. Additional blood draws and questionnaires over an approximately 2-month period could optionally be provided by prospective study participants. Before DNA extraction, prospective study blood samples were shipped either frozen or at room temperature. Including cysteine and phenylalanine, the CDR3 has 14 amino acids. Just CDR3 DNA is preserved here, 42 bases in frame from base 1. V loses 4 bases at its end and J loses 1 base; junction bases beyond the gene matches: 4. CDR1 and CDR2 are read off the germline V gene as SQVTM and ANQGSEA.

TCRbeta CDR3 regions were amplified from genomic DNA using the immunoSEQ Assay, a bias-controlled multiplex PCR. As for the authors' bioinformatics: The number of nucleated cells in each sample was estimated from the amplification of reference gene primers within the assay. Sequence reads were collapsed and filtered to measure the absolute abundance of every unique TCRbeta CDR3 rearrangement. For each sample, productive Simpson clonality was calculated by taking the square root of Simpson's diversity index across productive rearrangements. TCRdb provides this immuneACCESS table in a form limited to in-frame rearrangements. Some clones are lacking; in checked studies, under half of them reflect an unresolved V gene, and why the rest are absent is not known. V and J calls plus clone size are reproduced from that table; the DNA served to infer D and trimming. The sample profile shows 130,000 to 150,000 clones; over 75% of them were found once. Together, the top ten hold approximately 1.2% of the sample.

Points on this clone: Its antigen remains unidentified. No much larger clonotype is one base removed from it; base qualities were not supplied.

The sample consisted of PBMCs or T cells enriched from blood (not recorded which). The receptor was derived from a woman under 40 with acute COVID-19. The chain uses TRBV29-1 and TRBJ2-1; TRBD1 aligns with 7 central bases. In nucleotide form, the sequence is TGCAGCGTTGCCACAGGGGAGTCCTACAATGAGCAGTTCTTC. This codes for CSVATGESYNEQFF.